This TCR beta chain was obtained from a study of HIV-infected patients and healthy controls. This clonotype is medium-sized by share. Because this beta chain is a stray read in a library intended to capture alpha chains, its abundance should not be given much weight. Around 530 ng RNA was reverse transcribed with alpha and beta constant-region primers. Alpha and beta chain libraries were made separately by chain-specific third strand synthesis with multiplexing indices. TCRdb ran MiXCR on the 5' RACE reads and lists one entry per CDR3 protein. There are roughly 7,500 distinct CDR3 sequences in the sample; about 7% occur only once, and around 20% lies in the top ten. Antiretroviral therapy had run roughly three months, about 14 weeks, before follow-up blood collection. No cell fractionation was done, so the repertoire covers all unsorted peripheral blood T cells. There are 14 residues in the CDR3. V was clipped by 0 bases and J by 5 bases, with 12 bases between them. Per the germline V gene, CDR1 is SGHKS and CDR2 is YYEKEE (reference sequence).

The TCR sequence derives from an adult with HIV infection. Sequenced here: blood, sampled during antiretroviral therapy. The V and J genes are TRBV5-5 and TRBJ2-7; D possibly corresponds to TRBD1 (5 bases). The chain's CDR3 is CASSLAGYLDEQYF. The CDR3 coding sequence is TGTGCCAGCAGCTTGGCAGGGTACCTGGACGAGCAGTACTTC.